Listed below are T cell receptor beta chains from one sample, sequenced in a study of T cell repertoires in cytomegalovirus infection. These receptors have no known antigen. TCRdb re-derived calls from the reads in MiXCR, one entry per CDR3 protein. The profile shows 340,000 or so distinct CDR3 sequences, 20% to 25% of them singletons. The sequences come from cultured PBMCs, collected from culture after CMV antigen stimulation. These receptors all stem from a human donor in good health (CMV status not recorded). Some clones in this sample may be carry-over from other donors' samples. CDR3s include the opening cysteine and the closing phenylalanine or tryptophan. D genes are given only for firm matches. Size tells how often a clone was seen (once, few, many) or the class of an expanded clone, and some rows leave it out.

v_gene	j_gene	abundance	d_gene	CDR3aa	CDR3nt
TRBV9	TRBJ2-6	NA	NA	CASSVEAFGANVLTF	TGTGCCAGCAGCGTAGAAGCATTTGGGGCCAACGTCCTGACTTTC
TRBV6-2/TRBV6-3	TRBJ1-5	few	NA	CASVRQAGQPQHF	TGTGCCAGCGTCAGACAGGCAGGTCAGCCCCAGCATTTT
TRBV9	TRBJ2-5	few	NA	CASSLGTGHQETQYF	TGTGCCAGCAGCTTGGGGACGGGGCACCAAGAGACCCAGTACTTC
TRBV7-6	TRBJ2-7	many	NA	CASSHPDTGPSSYEQYF	TGTGCCAGCAGCCACCCTGATACAGGCCCGAGCTCCTACGAGCAGTACTTC
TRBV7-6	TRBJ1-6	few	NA	CASTIQGPNNSPLHF	TGTGCCAGCACCATCCAGGGGCCCAATAATTCACCCCTCCACTTT
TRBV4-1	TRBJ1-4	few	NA	CASSQETAPVGKLFF	TGCGCCAGCAGCCAAGAGACTGCTCCGGTTGGAAAACTGTTTTTT
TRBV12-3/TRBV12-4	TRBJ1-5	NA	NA	CASSFLMQGELNQPQHF	TGTGCCAGCAGTTTCCTCATGCAGGGAGAACTTAATCAGCCCCAGCATTTT
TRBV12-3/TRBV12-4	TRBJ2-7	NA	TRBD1	CASNLYGTGVYEQYF	TGTGCCAGCAATCTCTATGGGACAGGGGTCTACGAGCAGTACTTC
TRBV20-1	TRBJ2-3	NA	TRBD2	CSASIGAGGPNTQYF	TGCAGTGCTAGTATAGGAGCGGGAGGGCCAAATACGCAGTATTTT
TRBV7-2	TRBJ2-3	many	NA	CASSFSLLGGSTDTQYF	TGTGCCAGCAGCTTCTCCTTGCTCGGAGGAAGTACAGATACGCAGTATTTT
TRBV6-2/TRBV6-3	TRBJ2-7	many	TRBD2	CASILTSGSVYEQYF	TGTGCCAGCATCCTGACTAGCGGGAGTGTCTACGAGCAGTACTTC
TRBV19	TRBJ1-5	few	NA	CAKGPPPWDIRFNQPQHF	TGTGCCAAAGGCCCCCCCCCCTGGGACATAAGGTTCAATCAGCCCCAGCATTTT
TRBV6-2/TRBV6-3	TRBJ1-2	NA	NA	CASSRTGNYGYTF	TGTGCCAGCAGTAGGACGGGAAACTATGGCTACACCTTC
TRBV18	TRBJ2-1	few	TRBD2	CASSPRTSAYNEQFF	TGTGCCAGCTCACCACGAACTAGCGCTTACAATGAGCAGTTCTTC
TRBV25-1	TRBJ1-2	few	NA	CASSDGPWNTF	TGTGCCAGCAGTGACGGGCCTTGGAACACCTTC
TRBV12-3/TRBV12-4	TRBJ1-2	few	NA	CASSLTLDYGYTF	TGTGCCAGCAGTTTAACCCTGGACTATGGCTACACCTTC
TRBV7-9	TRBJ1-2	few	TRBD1	CASSHKQGVWSGYTF	TGTGCCAGCAGCCATAAACAGGGGGTTTGGAGTGGCTACACCTTC
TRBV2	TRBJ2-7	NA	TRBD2	CASSPGGLALDEQYF	TGTGCCAGCAGTCCCGGAGGACTAGCGCTGGACGAGCAGTACTTC
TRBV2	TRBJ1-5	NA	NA	CASRDIDYSNQPQHF	TGTGCCAGCAGGGACATCGATTATAGCAATCAGCCCCAGCATTTT
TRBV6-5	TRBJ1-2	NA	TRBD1	CASSLTGDYGYTF	TGTGCCAGCAGCCTCACAGGGGACTATGGCTACACCTTC
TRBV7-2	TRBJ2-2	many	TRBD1	CASSFGQVFPGELFF	TGTGCCAGCAGCTTCGGACAGGTTTTCCCCGGGGAGCTGTTTTTT
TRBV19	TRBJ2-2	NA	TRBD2	CASSPKAGVSGELFF	TGTGCCAGTAGCCCAAAAGCGGGAGTTTCCGGGGAGCTGTTTTTT
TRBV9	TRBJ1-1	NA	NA	CASSGIRGRWGGEAFF	TGTGCCAGCAGCGGCATAAGGGGGAGGTGGGGGGGTGAAGCTTTCTTT
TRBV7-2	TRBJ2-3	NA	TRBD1	CASSSLTGGGDTQYF	TGTGCCAGCAGCTCCTTGACAGGGGGGGGGGATACGCAGTATTTT
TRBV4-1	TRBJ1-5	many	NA	CASSQGQEMNQPQHF	TGCGCCAGCAGCCAAGGACAGGAGATGAATCAGCCCCAGCATTTT
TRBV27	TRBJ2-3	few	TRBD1	CASSPGTGPSTDTQYF	TGTGCCAGCAGTCCAGGGACAGGCCCCAGCACAGATACGCAGTATTTT
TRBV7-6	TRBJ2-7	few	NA	CASSLPPAYEQYF	TGTGCCAGCAGCCTCCCCCCCGCCTACGAGCAGTACTTC
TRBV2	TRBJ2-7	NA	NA	CASRVAFYEQYF	TGTGCCAGCAGGGTCGCCTTCTACGAGCAGTACTTC
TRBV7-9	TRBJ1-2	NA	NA	CASRLTGHGYTF	TGTGCCAGCAGACTCACAGGGCATGGCTACACCTTC
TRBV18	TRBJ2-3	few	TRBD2	CASSPSNGRSVTQYF	TGTGCCAGCTCACCCTCCAACGGGAGGTCCGTAACGCAGTATTTT
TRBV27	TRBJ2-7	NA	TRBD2	CASSLSGGSYEQYF	TGTGCCAGCAGTCTTAGCGGGGGCTCCTACGAGCAGTACTTC
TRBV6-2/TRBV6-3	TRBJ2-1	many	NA	CASSEFYNEQFF	TGTGCCAGCAGTGAATTCTACAATGAGCAGTTCTTC
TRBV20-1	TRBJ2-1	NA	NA	CRGGGSGGSYNEQFF	TGCAGGGGGGGGGGATCAGGGGGCTCCTACAATGAGCAGTTCTTC
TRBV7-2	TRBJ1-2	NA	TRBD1	CASSLEVGTGIYGYTF	TGTGCCAGCAGCTTAGAAGTGGGGACAGGGATCTATGGCTACACCTTC
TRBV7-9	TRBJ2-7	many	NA	CASSLGGQINEQYF	TGTGCCAGCAGCTTGGGCGGACAGATAAACGAGCAGTACTTC
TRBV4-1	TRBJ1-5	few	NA	CASSQFWTASNQPQHF	TGCGCCAGCAGCCAATTCTGGACAGCAAGCAATCAGCCCCAGCATTTT
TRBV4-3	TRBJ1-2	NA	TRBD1	CASSHTGQGVGYTF	TGCGCCAGCAGCCACACGGGACAGGGTGTAGGCTACACCTTC
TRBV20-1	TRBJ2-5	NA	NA	CSARVLGQTKKETQYF	TGCAGTGCTAGAGTGCTCGGACAGACTAAAAAAGAGACCCAGTACTTC